The 19 T cell receptor beta chains below all came from one sample that was sequenced in a study of cytomegalovirus exposure and HLA in healthy donors (dated by TCRdb to 2015 to 2018). The receptor library was made with the immunoSEQ multiplex PCR assay. For the multiplex PCR, a mixture combining 60 forward primers for TCR Vbeta segments and 13 reverse primers for TCR Jbeta segments was used. TCRdb's version of the immuneACCESS table is confined to in-frame rearrangements and falls short of the full clone set. An unresolved V gene accounts for under half of the shortfall where checked; the remainder is of unknown origin. Here the sample has about 69,000 clones; approximately 70% occur a single time. 12% to 15% of the sample comes from the top ten. Material for sequencing was PBMCs. Receptor source: a male donor in good health and CMV-seropositive.

This clone came up once. The rearrangement joins TRBV5-4 to TRBJ2-7; 10 nucleotides match TRBD1. The CDR3 contains 14 residues. V shed 4 bases and J 2 bases; nucleotides not matched to a gene: 3. CDR1 is SGHNT and CDR2 is YYREEE in the germline V gene (reference sequence). CDR3 DNA sequence: TGTGCCAGCAGCACCGGACAGGGGGCCTACGAGCAGTACTTC. It codes for CASSTGQGAYEQYF.

The chain carries TRBV28 and TRBJ2-5; 8 bases agree with TRBD2. The DNA end is more similar to TRBJ2-7, so the J call may be wrong. CDR1 MDHEN and CDR2 SYDVKM come from the germline V gene. There are 16 residues in the CDR3. This CDR3 reads CASIQRGSGNSYEQYF. The CDR3 nucleotides read TGTGCCAGCATCCAGCGGGGTAGCGGGAACTCCTACGAGCAGTACTTC.

V gene TRBV6-6 combines with J gene TRBJ1-3; tentatively, D is TRBD1 (5 bases). The V end was cut by 5 bases, the J end by 8 bases, with 19 bases between. The CDR3 length is 15 residues. Germline CDR1 is MNHNY and CDR2 is SVGAGI (reference sequence). The DNA of the CDR3 is TGTGCCAGCAGTCCTCGGGGGGGGGAGATGTACACCATATATTTT. This gives the protein CASSPRGGEMYTIYF.

The J gene is TRBJ2-7, the V gene TRBV6-5, with 8 bases that match TRBD2. Looked up from germline, CDR1 is MNHEY and CDR2 is SVGAGI. The trim removed 6 bases at V and 2 bases at J, leaving 3 bases unmatched. The CDR3 extends over 13 amino acids. This CDR3 reads CASRLAAPYEQYF. CDR3 nucleotides: TGTGCCAGCAGACTAGCGGCGCCCTACGAGCAGTACTTC.

The chain carries TRBV6-5 and TRBJ1-1; no clear D. Germline V lookup: CDR1 MNHEY, CDR2 SVGAGI. V was pared by 7 bases and J by 1 base, with 13 bases between. The CDR3 loop spans 14 amino acids. The CDR3 region has the DNA TGTGCCAGCATGCCGGAGGGATGGAACACTGAAGCTTTCTTT. The encoded protein is CASMPEGWNTEAFF.

The rearrangement links TRBV5-8 to TRBJ1-6, with a weak D call TRBD1 (5 bases). There are 13 residues in the CDR3. V was pared by 3 bases and J by 10 bases, with 11 bases between. Germline V CDR1 and CDR2: SGHTS, YDEGEE. CDR3 amino acids: CASSSRTLSPLHF. Written as DNA, the CDR3 is TGTGCCAGCAGCTCTCGGACACTGTCACCCCTCCACTTT. Supplemented by reference TRBV5-8 and TRBJ1-6, the full variable domain reads EAGVTQSPTHLIKTRGQQATLRCSPISGHTSVYWYQQALGLGLQFLLWYDEGEERNRGNFPPRFSGRQFPNYSSELNVNALELEDSALYLCASSSRTLSPLHFGNGTRLTVT.

V and J are TRBV18 and TRBJ1-1; the match to TRBD1 covers 7 bases. Germline CDR1 reads KGHSH; CDR2 reads LQKENI. CDR3 length: 15 residues. Trimming removed 1 base from V and 1 base from J; junction bases left unmatched: 3. CDR3 DNA: TGTGCCAGCTCACCACAGGGGGCAGAGAACACTGAAGCTTTCTTT. Protein product: CASSPQGAENTEAFF.

The chain links TRBV2 to TRBJ1-2; possible D gene TRBD1, 6 bases. The CDR3 has 12 amino acids. Germline CDR1 is SNHLY and CDR2 is FYNNEI. Trimming shortened V by 7 bases and J by 4 bases, and 10 bases separated the two germline ends. The CDR3 DNA is TGTGCCAGCAAGGGGGTGGGCTATGGCTACACCTTC. Translation: CASKGVGYGYTF.

V usage is TRBV19 and J usage is TRBJ1-1; 7 nucleotides match TRBD1. The CDR3 loop spans 14 amino acids. The J segment lost 1 base and the V segment lost 5 bases, leaving 4 bases of the junction unmatched. Per germline, CDR1 LNHDA and CDR2 SQIVND (reference sequence). CDR3 coding DNA: TGTGCCAGTAGTCCTTGGACAGGGAACACTGAAGCTTTCTTT. Encoded protein: CASSPWTGNTEAFF.

The chain carries TRBV6-1 and TRBJ1-5; 8 bases align to TRBD1. CDR3 length: 15 residues. V shed 3 bases and J 4 bases; nucleotides not matched to a gene: 5. Looked up from germline, CDR1 is MNHNS and CDR2 is SASEGT. DNA for the CDR3: TGTGCCAGCAGTGACAAGACAGGGGTTAATCAGCCCCAGCATTTT. It is translated as CASSDKTGVNQPQHF.

The rearrangement links TRBV2 to TRBJ2-5; tentatively, D is TRBD1 (6 bases). V was trimmed by 4 bases and J by 4 bases, leaving 13 bases between them. The CDR3 contains 14 residues. Germline lookup yields CDR1 SNHLY and CDR2 FYNNEI. The CDR3 spells CASSVQGLGETQYF. CDR3 DNA sequence: TGTGCCAGCAGTGTGCAGGGGTTAGGAGAGACCCAGTACTTC.

The chain carries TRBV25-1 and TRBJ2-1; 11 nucleotides agree with TRBD1. The V gene's germline CDR1 is MGHDK and CDR2 SYGVNS. The CDR3 runs 16 residues. V shed 4 bases and J 8 bases; nucleotides not matched to a gene: 10. This chain's CDR3 is CASSAHRDRGSHEQFF. The CDR3, as DNA: TGTGCCAGCAGTGCACACCGGGACAGGGGGTCCCATGAGCAGTTCTTC.

The chain carries TRBV7-2 and TRBJ2-1; D gene uncertain. The CDR3 sequence is 13 residues long. Trimming cost V 4 bases and J 9 bases, with 13 bases left between them. Germline assignment: CDR1 SGHTA and CDR2 FQGNSA. The CDR3: CASSYYLEAEQFF. The DNA for the CDR3 is TGTGCCAGCAGCTATTATTTAGAGGCTGAGCAGTTCTTC.

The chain joins TRBV7-9 to TRBJ1-2, with a weak D call TRBD1 (5 bases). This CDR3 is built from 13 residues. CDR1 and CDR2 from the germline V gene are SEHNR and FQNEAQ (reference sequence). The germline V and J ends were trimmed by 5 bases and 5 bases, with 12 bases remaining between them. For the CDR3, the DNA is TGTGCCAGCAGCCCCGGGGAGGGGTATGGCTACACCTTC. Translating gives CASSPGEGYGYTF.

The chain joins TRBV6-1 to TRBJ1-2; D not resolved. The CDR3 is made up of 12 amino acids. Germline assignment: CDR1 MNHNS and CDR2 SASEGT. V was trimmed by 6 bases and J by 13 bases, leaving 18 bases between them. The CDR3 reads CASSQMGGPLTF. In nucleotides, the CDR3 is TGTGCCAGCAGCCAAATGGGAGGGCCTCTCACCTTC.

The chain has TRBV28 and TRBJ2-4; 10 nucleotides match TRBD2. The ends lost 5 bases at V and 6 bases at J; junction bases unmatched: 7. There are 15 residues in the CDR3. CDR1 is MDHEN and CDR2 is SYDVKM in the germline V gene. The CDR3 region is CASSRQASGGNIQYF. CDR3 sequence (DNA): TGTGCCAGCAGTAGACAGGCTAGCGGGGGAAACATTCAGTACTTC.

This clone was seen only a few times. This rearrangement joins TRBV6-1 to TRBJ1-5, with 7 bases matching TRBD1. Trimming cost V 6 bases and J 5 bases; bases outside gene matches: 4. Germline CDR1 reads MNHNS; CDR2 reads SASEGT. The CDR3 has 13 residues. The CDR3 coding sequence is TGTGCCAGCAGACGACAGGGCTATCAGCCCCAGCATTTT. This translates into CASRRQGYQPQHF.

A remark on this clone: Compared with germline, one end of the junction differs, possibly owing to a read error. Other DNA sequences from this sample encode an identical CDR3 as well. The chain is built from TRBV7-9 and TRBJ1-6; D may be TRBD1 (6 bases). Per germline, CDR1 SEHNR and CDR2 FQNEAQ (reference sequence). The CDR3 has 14 residues. CDR3 sequence: CASSSTGHNSPLHF. For the CDR3, the DNA is TGTGCCAGCAGCTCGACAGGACATAATTCACCCCTTCACTTT.

The gene calls are TRBV6-4 and TRBJ1-5, with a weak D call TRBD1 (5 bases). Germline V gene data show CDR1 as MRHNA and CDR2 as SNTAGT. V shed 0 bases and J shed 7 bases, with 16 bases lying between them. CDR3 size: 16 residues. For the CDR3, the DNA is TGTGCCAGCAGTGACTCGAGCAGGGTAAGTAAACAGCCCCAGCATTTT. This gives the protein CASSDSSRVSKQPQHF.